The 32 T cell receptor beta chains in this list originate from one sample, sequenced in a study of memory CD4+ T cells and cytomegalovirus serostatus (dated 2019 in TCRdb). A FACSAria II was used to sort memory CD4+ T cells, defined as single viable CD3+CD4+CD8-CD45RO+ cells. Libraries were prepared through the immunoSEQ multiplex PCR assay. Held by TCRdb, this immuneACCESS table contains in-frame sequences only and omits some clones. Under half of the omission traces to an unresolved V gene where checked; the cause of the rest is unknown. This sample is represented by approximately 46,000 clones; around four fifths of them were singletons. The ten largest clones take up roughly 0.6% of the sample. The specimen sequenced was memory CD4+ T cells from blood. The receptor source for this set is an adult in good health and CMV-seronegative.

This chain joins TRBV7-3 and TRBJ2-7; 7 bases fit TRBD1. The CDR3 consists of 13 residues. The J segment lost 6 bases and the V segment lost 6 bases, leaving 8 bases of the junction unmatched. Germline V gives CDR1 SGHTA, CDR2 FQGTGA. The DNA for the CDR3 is TGTGCCAGCAGTGGTACAGGGGTTGGCGAGCAGTACTTC. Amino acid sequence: CASSGTGVGEQYF.

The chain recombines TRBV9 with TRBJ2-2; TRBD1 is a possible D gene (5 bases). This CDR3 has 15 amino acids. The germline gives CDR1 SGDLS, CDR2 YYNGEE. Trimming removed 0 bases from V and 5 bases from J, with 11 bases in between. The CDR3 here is CASSVVQGGTGELFF. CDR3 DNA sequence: TGTGCCAGCAGCGTAGTTCAGGGTGGAACCGGGGAGCTGTTTTTT.

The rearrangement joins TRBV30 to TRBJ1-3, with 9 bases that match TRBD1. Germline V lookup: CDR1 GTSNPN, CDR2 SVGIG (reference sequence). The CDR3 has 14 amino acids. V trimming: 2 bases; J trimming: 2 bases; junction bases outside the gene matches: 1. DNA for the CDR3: TGTGCCTGGAGTACAGGGGGCGCTGGAAACACCATATATTTT. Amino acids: CAWSTGGAGNTIYF. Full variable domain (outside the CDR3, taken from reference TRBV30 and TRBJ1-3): SQTIHQWPATLVQPVGSPLSLECTVEGTSNPNLYWYRQAAGRGLQLLFYSVGIGQISSEVPQNLSASRPQDRQFILSSKKLLLSDSGFYLCAWSTGGAGNTIYFGEGSWLTVV.

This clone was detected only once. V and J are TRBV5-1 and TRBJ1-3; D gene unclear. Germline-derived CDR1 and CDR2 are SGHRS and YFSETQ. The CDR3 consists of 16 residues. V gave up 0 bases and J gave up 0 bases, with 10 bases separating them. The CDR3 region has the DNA TGCGCCAGCAGCTTGGGGTCGATAAGCTCTGGAAACACCATATATTTT. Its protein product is CASSLGSISSGNTIYF.

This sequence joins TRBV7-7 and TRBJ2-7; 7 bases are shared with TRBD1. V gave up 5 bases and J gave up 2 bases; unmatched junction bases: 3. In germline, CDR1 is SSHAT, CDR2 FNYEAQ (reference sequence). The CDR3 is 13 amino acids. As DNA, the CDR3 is TGTGCCAGCAGCCCGGGACAGACCTACGAGCAGTACTTC. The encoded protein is CASSPGQTYEQYF.

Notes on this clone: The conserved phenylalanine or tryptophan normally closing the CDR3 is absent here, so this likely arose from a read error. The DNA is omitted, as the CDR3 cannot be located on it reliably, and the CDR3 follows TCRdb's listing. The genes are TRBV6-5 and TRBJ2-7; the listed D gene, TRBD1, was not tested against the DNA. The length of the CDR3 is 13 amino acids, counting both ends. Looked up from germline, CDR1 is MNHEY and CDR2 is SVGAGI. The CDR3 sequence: CASRDLAQGDHPM.

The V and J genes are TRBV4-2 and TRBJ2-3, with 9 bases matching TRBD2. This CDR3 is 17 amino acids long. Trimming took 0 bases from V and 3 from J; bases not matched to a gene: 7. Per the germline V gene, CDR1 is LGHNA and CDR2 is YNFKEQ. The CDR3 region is CASSQDRAGGPTDTQYF. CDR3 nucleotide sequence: TGTGCCAGCAGCCAAGATAGGGCGGGGGGGCCTACAGATACGCAGTATTTT.

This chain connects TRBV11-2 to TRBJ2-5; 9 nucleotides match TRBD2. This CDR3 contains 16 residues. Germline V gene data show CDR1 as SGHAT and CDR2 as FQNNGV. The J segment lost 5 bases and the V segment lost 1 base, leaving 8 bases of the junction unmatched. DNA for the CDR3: TGTGCCAGCAGCTTAGCCAGGACTAGCGCAACCGAGACCCAGTACTTC. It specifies CASSLARTSATETQYF. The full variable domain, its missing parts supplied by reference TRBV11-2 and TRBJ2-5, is EAGVAQSPRYKIIEKRQSVAFWCNPISGHATLYWYQQILGQGPKLLIQFQNNGVVDDSQLPKDRFSAERLKGVDSTLKIQPAKLEDSAVYLCASSLARTSATETQYFGPGTRLLVL.

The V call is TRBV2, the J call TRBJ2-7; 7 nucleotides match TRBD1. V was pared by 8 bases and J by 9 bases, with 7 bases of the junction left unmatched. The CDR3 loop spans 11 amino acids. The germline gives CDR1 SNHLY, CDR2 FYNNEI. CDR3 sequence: CASSDRERQYF. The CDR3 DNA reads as TGTGCCAGCTCCGACAGGGAGAGGCAGTACTTC.

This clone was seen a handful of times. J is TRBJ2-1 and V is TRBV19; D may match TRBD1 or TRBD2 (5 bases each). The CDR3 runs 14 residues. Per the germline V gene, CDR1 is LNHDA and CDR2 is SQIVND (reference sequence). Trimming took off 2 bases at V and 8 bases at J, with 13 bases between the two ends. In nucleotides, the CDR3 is TGTGCCAGTAGTATAAGTTGGGGGTGGGATGAGCAGTTCTTC. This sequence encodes CASSISWGWDEQFF.

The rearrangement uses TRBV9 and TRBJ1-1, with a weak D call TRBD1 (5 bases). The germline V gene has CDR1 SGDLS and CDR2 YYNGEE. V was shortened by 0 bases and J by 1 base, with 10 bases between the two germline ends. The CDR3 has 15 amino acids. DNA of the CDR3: TGTGCCAGCAGCGTAGCCCCCGGGGGGAACACTGAAGCTTTCTTT. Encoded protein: CASSVAPGGNTEAFF.

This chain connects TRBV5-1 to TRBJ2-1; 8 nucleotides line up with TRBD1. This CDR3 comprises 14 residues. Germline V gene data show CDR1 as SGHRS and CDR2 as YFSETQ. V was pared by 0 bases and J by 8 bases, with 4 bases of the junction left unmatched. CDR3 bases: TGCGCCAGCAGCTTGGGCAGGGGGCAGGATGAGCAGTTCTTC. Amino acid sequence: CASSLGRGQDEQFF.

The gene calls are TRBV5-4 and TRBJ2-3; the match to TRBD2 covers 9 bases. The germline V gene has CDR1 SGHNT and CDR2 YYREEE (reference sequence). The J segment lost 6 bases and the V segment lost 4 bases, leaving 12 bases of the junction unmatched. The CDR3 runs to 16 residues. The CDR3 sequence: CASSKPGLAIGDTQYF. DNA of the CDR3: TGTGCCAGCAGCAAGCCGGGACTAGCTATTGGGGATACGCAGTATTTT.

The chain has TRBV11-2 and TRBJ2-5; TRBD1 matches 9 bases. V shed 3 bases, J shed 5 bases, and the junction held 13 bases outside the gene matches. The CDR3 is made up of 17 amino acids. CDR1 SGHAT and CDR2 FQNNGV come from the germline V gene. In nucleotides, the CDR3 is TGTGCCAGCAGCTTTCCGGGACAGGGACGATTTGGGGAGACCCAGTACTTC. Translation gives CASSFPGQGRFGETQYF.

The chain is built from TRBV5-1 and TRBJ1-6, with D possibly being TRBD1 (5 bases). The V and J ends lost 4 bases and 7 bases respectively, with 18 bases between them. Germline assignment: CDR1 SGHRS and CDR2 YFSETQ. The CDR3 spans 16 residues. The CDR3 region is CASSPDGGGPNSPLHF. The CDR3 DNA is TGCGCCAGCAGCCCAGATGGGGGGGGACCCAATTCACCCCTCCACTTT.

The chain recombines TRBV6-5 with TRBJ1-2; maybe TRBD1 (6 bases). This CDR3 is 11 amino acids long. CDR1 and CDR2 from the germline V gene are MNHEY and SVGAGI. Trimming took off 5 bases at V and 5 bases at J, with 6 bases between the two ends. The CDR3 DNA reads TGTGCCAGCAGTCAGGGGTATGGCTACACCTTC. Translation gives CASSQGYGYTF.

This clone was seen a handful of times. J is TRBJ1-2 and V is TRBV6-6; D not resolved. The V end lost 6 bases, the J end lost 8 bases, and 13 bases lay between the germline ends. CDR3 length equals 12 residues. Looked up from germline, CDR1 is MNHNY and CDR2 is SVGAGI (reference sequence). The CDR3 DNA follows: TGTGCCAGCAGCACCCCAGCGGGAGGCTACACCTTC. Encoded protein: CASSTPAGGYTF.

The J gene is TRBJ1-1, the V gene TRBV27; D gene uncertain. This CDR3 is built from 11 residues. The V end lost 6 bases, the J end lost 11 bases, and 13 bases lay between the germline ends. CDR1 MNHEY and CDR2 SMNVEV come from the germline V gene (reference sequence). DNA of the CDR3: TGTGCCAGCAGATCGGCCGGGGTGGCTTTCTTT. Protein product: CASRSAGVAFF.

This CDR3 reads CASSLGQNTEAFF. The CDR3 nucleotides are TGTGCCAGCAGCTTAGGGCAGAACACTGAAGCTTTCTTT. The V and J genes are TRBV11-3 and TRBJ1-1; D gene uncertain. Germline V lookup: CDR1 SGHNT, CDR2 YENEEA. The CDR3 is made up of 13 amino acids. V dropped 1 base and J dropped 1 base, with 4 bases sitting between them. Complete variable domain (other parts from reference TRBV11-3 and TRBJ1-1): EAGVVQSPRYKIIEKKQPVAFWCNPISGHNTLYWYLQNLGQGPELLIRYENEEAVDDSQLPKDRFSAERLKGVDSTLKIQPAELGDSAVYLCASSLGQNTEAFFGQGTRLTVV.

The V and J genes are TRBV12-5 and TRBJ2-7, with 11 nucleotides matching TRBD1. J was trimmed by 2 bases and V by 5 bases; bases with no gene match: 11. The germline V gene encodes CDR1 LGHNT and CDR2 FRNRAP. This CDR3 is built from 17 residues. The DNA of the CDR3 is TGTGCTAGTGGTCCGATGCCGGGACAGGGGGTCACCTACGAGCAGTACTTC. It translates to CASGPMPGQGVTYEQYF.

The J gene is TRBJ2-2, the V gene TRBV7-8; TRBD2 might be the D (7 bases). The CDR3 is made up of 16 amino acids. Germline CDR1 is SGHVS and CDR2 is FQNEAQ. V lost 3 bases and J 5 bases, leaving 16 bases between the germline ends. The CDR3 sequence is CASSFSGGARTGELFF. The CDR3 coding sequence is TGTGCCAGCAGCTTTTCTGGGGGGGCCCGGACCGGGGAGCTGTTTTTT.

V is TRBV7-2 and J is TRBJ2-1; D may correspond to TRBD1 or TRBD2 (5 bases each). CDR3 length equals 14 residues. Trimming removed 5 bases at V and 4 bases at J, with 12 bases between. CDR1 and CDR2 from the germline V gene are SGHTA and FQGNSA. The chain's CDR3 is CASSPRDPYNEQFF. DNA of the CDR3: TGTGCCAGCAGCCCCCGGGACCCTTACAATGAGCAGTTCTTC.

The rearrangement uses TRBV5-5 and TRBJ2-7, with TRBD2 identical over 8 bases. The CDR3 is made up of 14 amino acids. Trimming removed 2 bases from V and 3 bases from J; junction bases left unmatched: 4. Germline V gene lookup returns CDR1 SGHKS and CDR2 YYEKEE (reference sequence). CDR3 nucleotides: TGTGCCAGCAGCTTCAGCGGGGGTGGCTACGAGCAGTACTTC. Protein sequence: CASSFSGGGYEQYF.

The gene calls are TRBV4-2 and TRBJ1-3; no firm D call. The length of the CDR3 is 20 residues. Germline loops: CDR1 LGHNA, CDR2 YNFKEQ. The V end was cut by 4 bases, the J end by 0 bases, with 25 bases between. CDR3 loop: CASSPTHIERVASSGNTIYF. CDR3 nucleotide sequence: TGTGCCAGCAGCCCCACGCATATAGAAAGGGTCGCGAGCTCTGGAAACACCATATATTTT.

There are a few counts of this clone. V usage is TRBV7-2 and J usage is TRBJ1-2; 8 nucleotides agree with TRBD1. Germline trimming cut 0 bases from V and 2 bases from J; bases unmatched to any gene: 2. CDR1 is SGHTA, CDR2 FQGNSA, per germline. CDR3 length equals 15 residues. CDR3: CASSLAQGANYGYTF. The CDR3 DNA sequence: TGTGCCAGCAGCTTAGCGCAGGGGGCAAACTATGGCTACACCTTC. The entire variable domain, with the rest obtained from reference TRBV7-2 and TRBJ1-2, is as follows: GAGVSQSPSNKVTEKGKDVELRCDPISGHTALYWYRQSLGQGLEFLIYFQGNSAPDKSGLPSDRFSAERTGGSVSTLTIQRTQQEDSAVYLCASSLAQGANYGYTFGSGTRLTVV.

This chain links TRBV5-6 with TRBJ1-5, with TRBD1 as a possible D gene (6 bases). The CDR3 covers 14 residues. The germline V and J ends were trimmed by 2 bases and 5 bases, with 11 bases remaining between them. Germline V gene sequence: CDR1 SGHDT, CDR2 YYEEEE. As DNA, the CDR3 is TGTGCCAGCAGCTTAGCCTCAGGGGATCAGCCCCAGCATTTT. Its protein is CASSLASGDQPQHF.

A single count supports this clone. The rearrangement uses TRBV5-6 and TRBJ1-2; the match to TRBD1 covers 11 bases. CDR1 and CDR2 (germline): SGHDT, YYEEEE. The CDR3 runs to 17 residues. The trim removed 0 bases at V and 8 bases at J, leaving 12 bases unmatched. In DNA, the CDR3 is TGTGCCAGCAGCTTGGTGCAAGCCGGACAGGGGGCGCGAGGCTACACCTTC. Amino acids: CASSLVQAGQGARGYTF.

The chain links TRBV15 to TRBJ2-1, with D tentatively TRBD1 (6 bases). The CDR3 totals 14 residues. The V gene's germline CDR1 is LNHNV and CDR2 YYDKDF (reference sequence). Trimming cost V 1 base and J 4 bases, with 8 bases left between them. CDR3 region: CATSRGGLYNEQFF. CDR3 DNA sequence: TGTGCCACCAGCAGAGGGGGGCTTTACAATGAGCAGTTCTTC.

The CDR3 bases are TGTGCCAGCAGTTACTCTCGGGAGGACACTGAAGCTTTCTTT. Translation: CASSYSREDTEAFF. The genes are TRBV6-5 and TRBJ1-1; D unresolved. CDR3 length: 14 amino acids. The V gene's germline CDR1 is MNHEY and CDR2 SVGAGI. Trimming removed 0 bases at V and 3 bases at J, with 8 bases between.

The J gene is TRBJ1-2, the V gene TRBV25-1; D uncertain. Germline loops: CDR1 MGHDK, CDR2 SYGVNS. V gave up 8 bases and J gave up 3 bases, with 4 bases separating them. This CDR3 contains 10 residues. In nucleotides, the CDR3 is TGTGCCAGCGGGGACTATGGCTACACCTTC. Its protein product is CASGDYGYTF.

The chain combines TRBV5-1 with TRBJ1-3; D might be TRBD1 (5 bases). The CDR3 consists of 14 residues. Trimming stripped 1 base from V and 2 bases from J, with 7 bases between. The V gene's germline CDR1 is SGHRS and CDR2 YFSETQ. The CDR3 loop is CASSLTGTGNTIYF. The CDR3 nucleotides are TGCGCCAGCAGCTTGACAGGAACTGGAAACACCATATATTTT.

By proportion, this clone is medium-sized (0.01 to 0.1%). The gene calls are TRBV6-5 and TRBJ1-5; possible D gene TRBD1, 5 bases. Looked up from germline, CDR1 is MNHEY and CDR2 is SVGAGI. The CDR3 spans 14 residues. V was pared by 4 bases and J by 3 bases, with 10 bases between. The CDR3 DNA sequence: TGTGCCAGCAGTTCCAAGGGACCCAATCAGCCCCAGCATTTT. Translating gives CASSSKGPNQPQHF.